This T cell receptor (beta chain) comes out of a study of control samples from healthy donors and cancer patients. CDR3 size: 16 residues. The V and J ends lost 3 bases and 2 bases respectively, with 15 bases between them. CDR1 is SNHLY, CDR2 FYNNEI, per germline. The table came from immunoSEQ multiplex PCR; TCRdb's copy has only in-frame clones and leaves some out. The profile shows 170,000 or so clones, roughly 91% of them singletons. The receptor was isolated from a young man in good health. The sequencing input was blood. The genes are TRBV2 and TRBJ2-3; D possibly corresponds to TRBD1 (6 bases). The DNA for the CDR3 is TGTGCCAGCAGTGACGGGACACCTAAAAACACAGATACGCAGTATTTT. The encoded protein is CASSDGTPKNTDTQYF.